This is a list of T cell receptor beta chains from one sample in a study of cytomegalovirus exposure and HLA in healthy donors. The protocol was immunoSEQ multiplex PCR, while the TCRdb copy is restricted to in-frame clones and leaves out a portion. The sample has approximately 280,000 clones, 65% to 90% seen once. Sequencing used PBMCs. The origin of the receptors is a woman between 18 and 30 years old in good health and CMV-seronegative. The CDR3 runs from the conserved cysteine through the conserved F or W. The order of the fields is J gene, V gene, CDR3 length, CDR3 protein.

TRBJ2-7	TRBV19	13	CASSWDSSYEQYF
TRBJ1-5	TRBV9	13	CASSVDIYQPQHF
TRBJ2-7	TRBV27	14	CASSFFTSINEQYF
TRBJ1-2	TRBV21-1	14	CASSKAPRGRGYTF
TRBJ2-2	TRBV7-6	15	CASSQSGTGTGELFF
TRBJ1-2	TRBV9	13	CASPRDRARGYTF
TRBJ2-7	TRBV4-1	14	CASSQDLRTYEQYF
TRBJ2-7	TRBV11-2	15	CASSFVQGFSYEQYF
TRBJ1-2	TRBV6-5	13	CASTLGTDYGYTF
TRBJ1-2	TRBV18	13	CASSSRQGDGYTF
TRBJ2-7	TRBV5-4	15	CASSPRGQGSYEQYF
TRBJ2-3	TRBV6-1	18	CASSEDYKTSGDTDTQYF
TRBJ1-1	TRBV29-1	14	CSVLWTGMNTEAFF
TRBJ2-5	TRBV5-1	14	CASSLGQYQETQYF
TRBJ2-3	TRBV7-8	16	CASSSGTSGTTDTQYF
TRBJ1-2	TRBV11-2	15	CASSPTVGRAYGYTF
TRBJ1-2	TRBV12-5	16	CASGLDHSTFNYGYTF
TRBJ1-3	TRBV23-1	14	CASSLLLAGNTIYF
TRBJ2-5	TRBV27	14	CASSPGTGAQTQYF
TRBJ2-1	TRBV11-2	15	CASSYRDSGMDEQFF
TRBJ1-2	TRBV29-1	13	CSVGDRKDYGYTF
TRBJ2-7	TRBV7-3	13	CASSPGQGYEQYF
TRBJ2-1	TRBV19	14	CASSLTVTYNEQFF
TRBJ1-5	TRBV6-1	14	CASSEGTGGQPQHF
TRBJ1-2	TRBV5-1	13	CASSLELDYGYTF
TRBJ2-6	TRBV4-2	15	CASSQGSSGANVLTF
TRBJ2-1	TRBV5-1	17	CASSEVLIGSSYNEQFF
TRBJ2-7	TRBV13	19	CASSLRQGAVDISYDEQYF
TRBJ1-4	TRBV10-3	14	CAISEGTGNEKLFF
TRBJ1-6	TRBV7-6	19	CASSLVVGARQGRNSPLHF
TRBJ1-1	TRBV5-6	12	CASSLAGLGAFF
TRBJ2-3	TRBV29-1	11	CSGGQADTQYF